This TCR beta chain was obtained from a study of cytomegalovirus exposure and HLA in healthy donors. Germline CDR1 PRHDT, CDR2 FYEKMQ (reference sequence). Trimming pared 5 bases from V and 4 bases from J, leaving 6 bases between. CDR3 length: 12 amino acids. Study findings and constraints: In vitro checks showed that three CMV-associated chains really do target CMV antigens.

In the PCR, 60 Vbeta and 13 Jbeta primers were used. This table comes from immunoSEQ multiplex PCR, and its TCRdb copy is limited to in-frame clones, with some not included. The top ten hold roughly 1.9% of the sample, which has about 140,000 clones, around four fifths seen once. This clone was detected only once. Its antigen is as yet unknown. The chain has TRBV13 and TRBJ2-1; D is perhaps TRBD1 (6 bases). Source material: PBMCs. This TCR was recovered from a woman in her forties in good health and CMV-seronegative. The CDR3 DNA is TGTGCCAGCAGCGACAGGTACAATGAGCAGTTCTTC. This gives the protein CASSDRYNEQFF. The variable domain in full, completed from reference TRBV13 and TRBJ2-1, reads AAGVIQSPRHLIKEKRETATLKCYPIPRHDTVYWYQQGPGQDPQFLISFYEKMQSDKGSIPDRFSAQQFSDYHSELNMSSLELGDSALYFCASSDRYNEQFFGPGTRLTVL.